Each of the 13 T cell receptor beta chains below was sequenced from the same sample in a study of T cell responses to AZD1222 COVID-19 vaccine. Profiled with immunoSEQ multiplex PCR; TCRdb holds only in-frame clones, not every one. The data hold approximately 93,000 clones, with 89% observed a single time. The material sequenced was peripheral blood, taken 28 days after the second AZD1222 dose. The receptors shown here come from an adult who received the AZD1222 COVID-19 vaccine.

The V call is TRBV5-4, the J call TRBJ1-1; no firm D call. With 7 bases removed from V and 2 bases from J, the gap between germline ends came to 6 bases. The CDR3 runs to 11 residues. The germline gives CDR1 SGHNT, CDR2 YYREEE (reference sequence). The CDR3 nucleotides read TGTGCCAGCCGGGGTAACACTGAAGCTTTCTTT. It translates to CASRGNTEAFF. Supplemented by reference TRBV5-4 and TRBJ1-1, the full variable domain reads ETGVTQSPTHLIKTRGQQVTLRCSSQSGHNTVSWYQQALGQGPQFIFQYYREEENGRGNFPPRFSGLQFPNYSSELNVNALELDDSALYLCASRGNTEAFFGQGTRLTVV.

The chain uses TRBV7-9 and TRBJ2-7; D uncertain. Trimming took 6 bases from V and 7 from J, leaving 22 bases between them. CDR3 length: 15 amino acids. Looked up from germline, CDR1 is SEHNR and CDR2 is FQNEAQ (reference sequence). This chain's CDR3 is CASSPFLGINDEQYF. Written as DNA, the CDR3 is TGTGCCAGCAGTCCTTTTCTAGGTATTAATGATGAGCAGTACTTC.

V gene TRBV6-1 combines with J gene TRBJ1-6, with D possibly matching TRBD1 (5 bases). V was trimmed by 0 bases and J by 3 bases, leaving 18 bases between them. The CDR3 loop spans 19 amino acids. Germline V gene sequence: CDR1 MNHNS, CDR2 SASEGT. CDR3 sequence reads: CASSEAGMGGWYYNSPLHF. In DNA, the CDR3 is TGTGCCAGCAGTGAAGCGGGAATGGGGGGTTGGTACTATAATTCACCCCTCCACTTT.

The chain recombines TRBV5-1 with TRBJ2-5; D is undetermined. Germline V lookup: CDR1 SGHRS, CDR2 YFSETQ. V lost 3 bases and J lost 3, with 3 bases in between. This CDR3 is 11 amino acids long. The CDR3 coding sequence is TGCGCCAGCAGCTACAAAGAGACCCAGTACTTC. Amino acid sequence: CASSYKETQYF. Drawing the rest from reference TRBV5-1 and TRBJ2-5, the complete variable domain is KAGVTQTPRYLIKTRGQQVTLSCSPISGHRSVSWYQQTPGQGLQFLFEYFSETQRNKGNFPGRFSGRQFSNSRSEMNVSTLELGDSALYLCASSYKETQYFGPGTRLLVL.

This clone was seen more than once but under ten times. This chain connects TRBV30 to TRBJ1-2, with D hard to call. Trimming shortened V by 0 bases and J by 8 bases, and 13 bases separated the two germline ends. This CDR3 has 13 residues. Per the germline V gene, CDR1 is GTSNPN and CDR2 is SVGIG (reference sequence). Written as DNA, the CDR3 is TGTGCCTGGAGTGTCCGGACCCCGGGCGGCTACACCTTC. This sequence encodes CAWSVRTPGGYTF.

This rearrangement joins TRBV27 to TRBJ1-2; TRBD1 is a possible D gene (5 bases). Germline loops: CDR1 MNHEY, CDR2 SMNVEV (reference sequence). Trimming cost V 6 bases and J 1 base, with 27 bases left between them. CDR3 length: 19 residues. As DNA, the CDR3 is TGTGCCAGCAGCCATAATCCCCGGGACGCTCGAATCTATAACTATGGCTACACCTTC. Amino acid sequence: CASSHNPRDARIYNYGYTF.

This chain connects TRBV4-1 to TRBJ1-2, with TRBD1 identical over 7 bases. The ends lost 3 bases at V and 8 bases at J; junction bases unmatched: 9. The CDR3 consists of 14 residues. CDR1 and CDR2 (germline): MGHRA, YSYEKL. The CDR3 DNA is TGCGCCAGCAGCCATGAAACAGGGGCAGCGGGCTACACCTTC. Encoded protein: CASSHETGAAGYTF.

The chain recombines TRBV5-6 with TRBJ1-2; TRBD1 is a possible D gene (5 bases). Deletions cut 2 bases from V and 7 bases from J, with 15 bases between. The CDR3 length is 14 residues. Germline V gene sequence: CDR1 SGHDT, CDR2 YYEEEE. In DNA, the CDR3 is TGTGCCAGCAGCTTACTATCAGGGATTGGTGGCTACACCTTC. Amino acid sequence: CASSLLSGIGGYTF. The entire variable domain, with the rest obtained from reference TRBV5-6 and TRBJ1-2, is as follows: DAGVTQSPTHLIKTRGQQVTLRCSPKSGHDTVSWYQQALGQGPQFIFQYYEEEERQRGNFPDRFSGHQFPNYSSELNVNALLLGDSALYLCASSLLSGIGGYTFGSGTRLTVV.

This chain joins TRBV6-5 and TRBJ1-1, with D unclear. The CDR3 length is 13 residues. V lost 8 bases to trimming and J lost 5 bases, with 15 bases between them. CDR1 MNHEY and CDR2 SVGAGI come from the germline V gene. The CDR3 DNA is TGTGCCAGCGTGATTACCCGAGGGACTGAAGCTTTCTTT. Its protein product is CASVITRGTEAFF.

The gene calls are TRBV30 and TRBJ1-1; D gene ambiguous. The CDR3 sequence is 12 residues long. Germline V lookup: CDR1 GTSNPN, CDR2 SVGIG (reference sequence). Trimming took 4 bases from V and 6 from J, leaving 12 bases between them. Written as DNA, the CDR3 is TGTGCCTGGACCACGCCTAGGGCTGAAGCTTTCTTT. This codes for CAWTTPRAEAFF.

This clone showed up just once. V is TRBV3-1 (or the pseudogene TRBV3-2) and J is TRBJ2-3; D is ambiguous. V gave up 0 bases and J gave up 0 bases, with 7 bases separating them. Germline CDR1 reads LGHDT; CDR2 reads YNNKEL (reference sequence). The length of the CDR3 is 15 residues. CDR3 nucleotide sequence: TGTGCCAGCAGCCAAGATGGGCCTAGCACAGATACGCAGTATTTT. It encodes CASSQDGPSTDTQYF.

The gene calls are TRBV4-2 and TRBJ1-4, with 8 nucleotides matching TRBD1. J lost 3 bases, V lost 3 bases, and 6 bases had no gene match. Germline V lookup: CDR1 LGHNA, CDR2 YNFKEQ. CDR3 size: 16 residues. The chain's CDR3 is CASSQGSGGSNEKLFF. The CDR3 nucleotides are TGTGCCAGCAGCCAGGGATCAGGGGGCTCTAATGAAAAACTGTTTTTT.

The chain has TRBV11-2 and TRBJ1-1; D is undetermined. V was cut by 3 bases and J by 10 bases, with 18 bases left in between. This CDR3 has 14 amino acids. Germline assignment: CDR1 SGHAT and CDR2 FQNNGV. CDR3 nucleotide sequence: TGTGCCAGCAGCTTGACTGACAAGGCCTTGGGAGCTTTCTTT. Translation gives CASSLTDKALGAFF.